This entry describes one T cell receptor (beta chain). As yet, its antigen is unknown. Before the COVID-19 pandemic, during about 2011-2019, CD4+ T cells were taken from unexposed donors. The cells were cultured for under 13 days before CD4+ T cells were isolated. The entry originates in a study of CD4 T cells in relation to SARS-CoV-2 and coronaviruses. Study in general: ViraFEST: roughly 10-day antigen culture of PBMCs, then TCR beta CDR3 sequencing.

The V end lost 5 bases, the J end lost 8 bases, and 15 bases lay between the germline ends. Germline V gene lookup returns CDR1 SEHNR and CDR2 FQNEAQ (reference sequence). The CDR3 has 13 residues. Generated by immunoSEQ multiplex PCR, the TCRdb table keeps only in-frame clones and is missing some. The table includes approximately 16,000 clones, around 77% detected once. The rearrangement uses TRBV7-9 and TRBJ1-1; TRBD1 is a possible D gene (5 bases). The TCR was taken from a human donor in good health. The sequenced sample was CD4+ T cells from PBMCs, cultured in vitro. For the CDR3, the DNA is TGTGCCAGCAGCCTGGCCGGGGCCCCGGAAGCTTTCTTT. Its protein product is CASSLAGAPEAFF.